The T cell receptor beta chain under discussion was sequenced for a study of technical replicates of blood from a handful of donors. From germline, CDR1 is MNHEY and CDR2 SMNVEV (reference sequence). Inclusive of both ends, the CDR3 amounts to 16 amino acids. With regard to this clone: The DNA is left out, because the CDR3 cannot be placed on it with certainty; the CDR3 is given as TCRdb lists it.

The method was immunoSEQ multiplex PCR; TCRdb's version includes in-frame clones alone and lacks a portion of them. The sample gives 90,000 or so clones, 95% of which show up once; 0.34% is in the top ten. Input material: T cells isolated from PBMCs. The origin of this receptor is a human donor in good health. V gene TRBV27 combines with J gene TRBJ2-5; TRBD2 is the table's D call, not checked against the DNA. This chain's CDR3 is CASSWAKGTSGSTEYF.